Following are 20 T cell receptor beta chains from one sample sequenced in a study of shared clonotypes between healthy human individuals. TCRdb's copy holds only in-frame clones and misses some; the assay was immunoSEQ multiplex PCR. The sample lists 950,000 to 1,300,000 clones, about 76% occurring once. The sequencing sample was made of memory CD4+ T cells sorted from blood. The subset denotes: CD45RA-negative fraction. The receptors shown here come from a man between 18 and 35 years old in good health.

The chain links TRBV7-2 to TRBJ2-7; D unresolved. V gave up 2 bases and J gave up 4 bases, with 9 bases separating them. In germline, CDR1 is SGHTA, CDR2 FQGNSA. There are 13 residues in the CDR3. DNA of the CDR3: TGTGCCAGCAGCTTAAACACGGAATACGAGCAGTACTTC. Its translation is CASSLNTEYEQYF.

The chain combines TRBV7-2 with TRBJ1-2; D gene unclear. CDR3 length: 15 amino acids. Germline V gives CDR1 SGHTA, CDR2 FQGNSA. V was pared by 1 base and J by 8 bases, with 17 bases between. The CDR3 nucleotides read TGTGCCAGCAGCTTAGATTCTCACCCGGAACGGGGCTACACCTTC. Encoded protein: CASSLDSHPERGYTF.

V is TRBV12-5 and J is TRBJ1-2; D gene uncertain. The CDR3 runs 21 residues. V shed 0 bases and J shed 0 bases, with 26 bases lying between them. The germline CDR1 and CDR2 sequences are LGHNT and FRNRAP. The CDR3 DNA reads as TGTGCTAGTGGTTTGGTGTTTATTTACGCGATCTTCCAGTTAGCTAACTATGGCTACACCTTC. This sequence encodes CASGLVFIYAIFQLANYGYTF. Full variable domain (rest looked up from reference TRBV12-5 and TRBJ1-2): DARVTQTPRHKVTEMGQEVTMRCQPILGHNTVFWYRQTMMQGLELLAYFRNRAPLDDSGMPKDRFSAEMPDATLATLKIQPSEPRDSAVYFCASGLVFIYAIFQLANYGYTFGSGTRLTVV.

V usage is TRBV7-8 and J usage is TRBJ2-7; D gene uncertain. With 5 bases removed from V and 3 bases from J, the gap between germline ends came to 8 bases. Germline lookup yields CDR1 SGHVS and CDR2 FQNEAQ. CDR3 size: 12 residues. CDR3 in amino acids: CASSQVYYEQYF. The CDR3 nucleotides are TGTGCCAGCAGCCAGGTCTACTACGAGCAGTACTTC.

This clone has more than one count but fewer than ten. CDR3 nucleotides: TGCGCCAGCAGGGTGGACGGAGACTCTGGAAACACCATATATTTT. This codes for CASRVDGDSGNTIYF. The chain recombines TRBV5-1 with TRBJ1-3; D is unresolved. Trimming left V 5 bases short and J 0 bases short, with 12 bases between. CDR3 length: 15 amino acids. Germline V gives CDR1 SGHRS, CDR2 YFSETQ.

CDR3 DNA sequence: TGTGCCAGCAGTTACAGGGACGGGAGCTCCTACGAGCAGTACTTC. This translates into CASSYRDGSSYEQYF. This rearrangement joins TRBV6-5 to TRBJ2-7; possibly TRBD2 for D (6 bases). V dropped 2 bases and J dropped 0 bases, with 11 bases sitting between them. Germline V lookup: CDR1 MNHEY, CDR2 SVGAGI. This CDR3 has 15 residues.

This chain connects TRBV30 to TRBJ1-1; D unclear. V was shortened by 0 bases and J by 5 bases, with 13 bases between the two germline ends. The CDR3 runs 14 residues. Germline lookup yields CDR1 GTSNPN and CDR2 SVGIG (reference sequence). The CDR3 reads CAWSVGLGRTEAFF. In DNA form, the CDR3 reads TGTGCCTGGAGTGTAGGGCTGGGAAGGACTGAAGCTTTCTTT.

This clone was observed at least ten times. This rearrangement joins TRBV19 to TRBJ2-1, with 11 nucleotides matching TRBD2. The CDR3 is 15 amino acids. In germline, CDR1 is LNHDA, CDR2 SQIVND (reference sequence). The ends lost 5 bases at V and 6 bases at J; junction bases unmatched: 6. CDR3 amino acids: CASSVAGGPGNEQFF. The DNA of the CDR3 is TGTGCCAGTAGTGTAGCGGGGGGGCCGGGCAATGAGCAGTTCTTC.

The rearrangement links TRBV5-6 to TRBJ2-2; 8 bases align to TRBD1. CDR3 size: 17 residues. The V and J ends lost 7 bases and 4 bases, in that order; junction bases with no gene match: 15. CDR1 and CDR2 (germline): SGHDT, YYEEEE. The CDR3 spells CASALTPGQAVTGELFF. The CDR3 DNA is TGTGCCAGCGCGCTAACCCCGGGACAGGCCGTCACCGGGGAGCTGTTTTTT.

The rearrangement joins TRBV7-9 to TRBJ2-7, with unresolved D. Per germline, CDR1 SEHNR and CDR2 FQNEAQ (reference sequence). The CDR3 has 12 amino acids. With 5 bases removed from V and 6 bases from J, the gap between germline ends came to 11 bases. CDR3 amino acids: CASSRFMSEQYF. For the CDR3, the DNA is TGTGCCAGCAGCCGATTTATGAGCGAGCAGTACTTC.

Regarding this clone: A read error may explain this, as a much larger clone is one base away. This chain links TRBV7-2 with TRBJ2-3; D remains ambiguous. Germline CDR1 and CDR2: SGHTA and FQGNSA. V was clipped by 4 bases and J by 2 bases, with 1 base between them. The CDR3 has 11 residues. The CDR3 spells CASSYTDTQYF. The CDR3 region has the DNA TGTGCCAGCAGCTACACAGATACGCAGTATTTT.

This chain connects TRBV29-1 to TRBJ2-7; 8 positions match TRBD1. Germline CDR1 SQVTM, CDR2 ANQGSEA. The CDR3 runs 14 residues. V dropped 3 bases and J dropped 6; count of bases not matched to a gene: 10. The CDR3 region has the DNA TGCAGCGTTGATGGGGGAACCGACAGGGGCGAGCAGTACTTC. Translating it yields CSVDGGTDRGEQYF.

The chain recombines TRBV5-1 with TRBJ2-7, with 7 nucleotides matching TRBD2. Germline V CDR1 and CDR2: SGHRS, YFSETQ. CDR3 length: 16 residues. Germline trimming cut 4 bases from V and 6 bases from J; bases unmatched to any gene: 16. In DNA, the CDR3 is TGCGCCAGCAGCCTGGACCCTAGCGGAGGGTTTCCCGAGCAGTACTTC. It yields the protein CASSLDPSGGFPEQYF.

The genes are TRBV4-1 and TRBJ2-3, with 9 bases aligning to TRBD2. Looked up from germline, CDR1 is MGHRA and CDR2 is YSYEKL. The V gene end was trimmed by 6 bases and the J gene end by 1 base; junction bases not matched to a gene: 8. The CDR3 loop spans 16 amino acids. The CDR3 protein is CASSPYLAGRTDTQYF. Written as DNA, the CDR3 is TGCGCCAGCAGTCCTTACCTAGCGGGGCGCACAGATACGCAGTATTTT.

The sample holds one count of this clone. The rearrangement joins TRBV11-3 to TRBJ2-2; 12 bases are shared with TRBD2. J gave up 2 bases and V 5 bases, and 3 bases lay outside the gene matches. Germline V CDR1 and CDR2: SGHNT, YENEEA. CDR3 length: 16 residues. The CDR3 sequence is CASSPSGRGNTGELFF. CDR3 in DNA: TGTGCCAGCAGCCCTAGCGGGAGGGGTAACACCGGGGAGCTGTTTTTT.

V and J are TRBV6-1 and TRBJ1-1; 10 positions agree with TRBD1. The CDR3 has 14 amino acids. Germline V gives CDR1 MNHNS, CDR2 SASEGT. V lost 7 bases to trimming and J lost 6 bases; unmatched junction nucleotides: 8. As DNA, the CDR3 is TGTGCCAGCAACCTGGGACAGGGGATCGCTGAAGCTTTCTTT. Its protein is CASNLGQGIAEAFF.

The chain combines TRBV19 with TRBJ2-2; no clear D gene. V shed 4 bases and J shed 8 bases, with 14 bases lying between them. The CDR3 totals 14 residues. Germline V gene lookup returns CDR1 LNHDA and CDR2 SQIVND (reference sequence). CDR3 bases: TGTGCCAGTAGTACCCCAGGCCGTGGAGGGGAGCTGTTTTTT. Translated: CASSTPGRGGELFF.

The CDR3 DNA reads as TGTGCCAGCAGCGGAGGACCGACGGACGGGGCAGGGCAGCCCCAGCATTTT. Translating gives CASSGGPTDGAGQPQHF. The rearrangement uses TRBV2 and TRBJ1-5; a weak D match, TRBD1 (5 bases). Germline V gene lookup returns CDR1 SNHLY and CDR2 FYNNEI. CDR3 length equals 17 residues. V was trimmed by 6 bases and J by 7 bases, leaving 25 bases between them.

The V call is TRBV6-6, the J call TRBJ2-2; maybe TRBD2 (7 bases). The CDR3 contains 14 residues. The germline CDR1 and CDR2 sequences are MNHNY and SVGAGI (reference sequence). V gave up 7 bases and J gave up 7 bases, with 16 bases separating them. The CDR3 DNA follows: TGTGCCAGCAAAAAGGGGGGGCCTAACGGGGAGCTGTTTTTT. It encodes CASKKGGPNGELFF.

This clone was seen once. This sequence joins TRBV15 and TRBJ2-2; no clear D. The V gene lost 0 bases and the J gene lost 6 bases, with 8 bases spanning the gap. The CDR3 is 14 amino acids. Germline V gene lookup returns CDR1 LNHNV and CDR2 YYDKDF (reference sequence). In DNA form, the CDR3 reads TGTGCCACCAGCAGAGATCTAGTGTCCGGGGAGCTGTTTTTT. This gives the protein CATSRDLVSGELFF.